Reported below is one TCR beta chain. Its antigen is not known. This sample was included in a study of post-analysis software for immune sequencing data. The overall study: Relapsing-remitting, secondary progressive and progressive-relapsing courses of multiple sclerosis were included.

CDR3 size: 13 residues. V lost 6 bases and J lost 3; bases outside the gene matches: 4. Unique-molecular-identifier-tagged TCR beta cDNA libraries were used. TCRdb independently ran MiXCR on the PCR reads; one entry per CDR3 protein. The sample consists of 350,000 to 450,000 distinct CDR3 sequences, 30% to 40% of them appearing once. Study results and caveats: The F measure placed samples prepared in the same batch into strongly shared clusters. Among four to six TRBV segments more frequent in patients than controls were TRBV5-6, TRBV5-1 and TRBV20-1.

This clonotype was obtained from a girl aged 2-10 years with multiple sclerosis. The chain is built from TRBV12-3 or TRBV12-4 and TRBJ2-7, with TRBD1 identical over 8 bases. Sequenced: blood. CDR3 amino acids: CASRRQGYYEQYF. The CDR3 DNA reads TGTGCCAGCAGGCGACAGGGGTACTACGAGCAGTACTTC.